The T cell receptor beta chain described here comes from a study of blood T cells in healthy people across ages. A second PCR, run for about 7 to 11 cycles, used a sample-barcoded 5' primer plus a J-beta primer mix. TCRdb re-derived calls from the 5' RACE reads in MiXCR, one entry per CDR3 protein. The sample holds about 730,000 distinct CDR3 sequences, roughly 41% seen once. Per sample, at least 5.5 micrograms of total RNA were extracted. The sample holds a few counts of this clonotype. Germline assignment: CDR1 DFQATT and CDR2 SNEGSKA (reference sequence). CDR3 size: 15 residues. Trimming at V came to 1 base and at J to 7 bases, leaving 9 bases not matched to a gene.

The gene calls are TRBV20-1 and TRBJ2-7, with TRBD2 matching 11 bases. The TCR comes from a woman aged 55-75 years in good health. The sample consisted of blood. CDR3 loop: CSARAATSGKGEQYF. The DNA for the CDR3 is TGCAGTGCTAGAGCCGCGACTAGCGGGAAAGGGGAGCAGTACTTC.